This T cell receptor beta chain is drawn from a study of radiation and T cells in renal cell carcinoma. Noted time point: baseline pretreatment blood. Sample treatment: 15 Gy SBRT to primary tumor, nephrectomy 4 weeks later. In germline, CDR1 is ENHRY, CDR2 SYGVKD. The ends were cut back, 6 bases at V and 4 bases at J, with 10 bases in the middle. CDR3 size: 12 residues. TCRdb keeps only in-frame clones here, not all; method: immunoSEQ multiplex PCR. This table has 150,000 or so clones, about 87% appearing once. The source was blood, collected from a patient whose treatment included radiotherapy and nephrectomy. V gene TRBV10-3 combines with J gene TRBJ2-7, with D possibly TRBD1 on 6 matching bases. The receptor's source is a woman aged 70-85 years with renal cell carcinoma. CDR3 DNA: TGTGCCATCAGCCAGGACAGATACGAGCAGTACTTC. Translating it yields CAISQDRYEQYF.